Below, one T cell receptor beta chain is given with its context. What it binds is not known. The CDR3 runs to 13 residues. V was pared by 6 bases and J by 6 bases, with 14 bases between. The germline V gene has CDR1 MGHRA and CDR2 YSYEKL. The sample belongs to a study of response to subunit inactivated influenza vaccine. Via MiXCR, TCRdb re-called the RT-PCR reads, giving one row per CDR3 protein. The sample holds roughly 700,000 distinct CDR3 sequences; about 15% are singletons and the top ten take approximately 7%. General study results and limits: Researchers suggested that each seasonal influenza vaccination recruits few new T cells.

Here the sequenced sample was PBMCs from blood, taken less than 15 days before vaccination. The chain joins TRBV4-1 to TRBJ1-2, with D uncertain. The source of this sequence is a man in his forties or fifties who received an inactivated influenza vaccine. CDR3 loop: CASSPGHLDGYTF. CDR3 DNA sequence: TGCGCCAGCAGTCCCGGGCACTTGGATGGCTACACCTTC.